These 23 T cell receptor beta chains were sequenced from one sample in a study of beta chain features in type 1 diabetes. Every bit of the isolated RNA underwent reverse transcription, so sequencing read expressed TCRB transcripts. Assay: immunoSEQ multiplex PCR; the TCRdb copy retains only in-frame clones and omits some. This sample has around 500,000 clones, with 25% to 35% found just once. The specimen sequenced was naive CD4+ T cells from blood. These receptors came from a man younger than 35 in good health.

The chain links TRBV5-1 to TRBJ2-7, with 9 bases lining up with TRBD2. There are 14 residues in the CDR3. CDR1 is SGHRS, CDR2 YFSETQ, per germline. The V segment lost 4 bases and the J segment 7 bases; nucleotides outside the gene matches: 9. The CDR3 DNA reads as TGCGCCAGCAGCCCAGTAGCGGGAGCGGGAGAGCAGTACTTC. It specifies CASSPVAGAGEQYF.

This CDR3 reads CASSAGGTNVLTF. CDR3 bases: TGTGCCAGCTCAGCAGGGGGGACCAACGTCCTGACTTTC. V gene TRBV18 combines with J gene TRBJ2-6; D is possibly TRBD1 (7 bases). V gave up 5 bases and J gave up 8 bases, with 10 bases separating them. The CDR3 consists of 13 residues. Germline CDR1 KGHSH, CDR2 LQKENI.

The genes are TRBV30 and TRBJ2-7, with 11 bases identical to TRBD2. The CDR3 loop spans 15 amino acids. Germline CDR1 reads GTSNPN; CDR2 reads SVGIG (reference sequence). V dropped 2 bases and J dropped 8; count of bases not matched to a gene: 11. CDR3 loop: CAWSPRLAGRSKQYF. DNA for the CDR3: TGTGCCTGGAGTCCGAGACTAGCGGGACGCTCAAAGCAGTACTTC.

This clone was seen only once. The chain couples TRBV6-6 to TRBJ2-1; D gene ambiguous. The CDR3 covers 14 residues. Between the trimmed V and J ends, which lost 6 bases and 7 bases, there was a span of 16 bases. CDR1 and CDR2 (germline): MNHNY, SVGAGI (reference sequence). The CDR3 spells CASSRDRAGNEQFF. As DNA, the CDR3 is TGTGCCAGCAGCCGCGACCGCGCTGGGAATGAGCAGTTCTTC.

CDR3 loop: CASSVDPHSSGYTF. The CDR3 DNA sequence: TGTGCCAGCAGCGTAGATCCCCACTCAAGTGGCTACACCTTC. The rearrangement uses TRBV9 and TRBJ1-2; no clear D. The CDR3 spans 14 residues. V was trimmed by 0 bases and J by 7 bases, leaving 13 bases between them. In germline, CDR1 is SGDLS, CDR2 YYNGEE.

Worth noting for this clone: This clone may be a read error of a much larger clone one base away. The chain employs TRBV5-6 and TRBJ2-5; no definite D call. Deletions cut 0 bases from V and 1 base from J, with 1 base between. Per germline, CDR1 SGHDT and CDR2 YYEEEE. This CDR3 region has 12 residues. DNA for the CDR3: TGTGCCAGCAGCTTGGCCCAAGAGACCCAGTACTTC. This sequence encodes CASSLAQETQYF.

A few counts support this clone. V is TRBV28 and J is TRBJ2-1, with 8 bases aligning to TRBD2. J gave up 10 bases and V 5 bases, and 4 bases lay outside the gene matches. The CDR3 is 12 amino acids. Looked up from germline, CDR1 is MDHEN and CDR2 is SYDVKM. Written as DNA, the CDR3 is TGTGCCAGCAGTACTAGCGGAAGCGAGCAGTTCTTC. Translating it yields CASSTSGSEQFF.

This clone was detected only a few times. The V gene is TRBV27, the J gene TRBJ2-1; TRBD2 agrees at 10 bases. Germline assignment: CDR1 MNHEY and CDR2 SMNVEV (reference sequence). Germline trimming cut 3 bases from V and 8 bases from J; bases unmatched to any gene: 7. The CDR3 runs to 15 residues. The DNA of the CDR3 is TGTGCCAGCAGTTTCCAAGCGGGAGGGCCCTATGAGCAGTTCTTC. This sequence encodes CASSFQAGGPYEQFF.

The chain recombines TRBV7-2 with TRBJ2-1; 7 bases map to TRBD1. From germline, CDR1 is SGHTA and CDR2 FQGNSA. There are 15 residues in the CDR3. Unmatched junction bases numbered 6, after V lost 5 bases and J lost 2 bases. CDR3 residues: CASSDEGQPYNEQFF. The DNA for the CDR3 is TGTGCCAGCAGCGACGAGGGACAGCCCTACAATGAGCAGTTCTTC.

The rearrangement uses TRBV7-2 and TRBJ2-4; D is unresolved. Germline V CDR1 and CDR2: SGHTA, FQGNSA. V lost 5 bases and J 0 bases, leaving 11 bases between the germline ends. The CDR3 runs 15 residues. Here the CDR3 reads CASSPPTSAKNIQYF. For the CDR3, the DNA is TGTGCCAGCAGCCCGCCAACTTCAGCCAAAAACATTCAGTACTTC.

The genes are TRBV19 and TRBJ2-7, with 12 bases matching TRBD2. Germline V gene sequence: CDR1 LNHDA, CDR2 SQIVND (reference sequence). Unmatched junction bases numbered 5, after V lost 6 bases and J lost 5 bases. The CDR3 contains 14 residues. CDR3 region: CASSRTSGTHEQYF. In DNA form, the CDR3 reads TGTGCCAGTAGCCGGACTAGCGGGACCCACGAGCAGTACTTC.

The chain carries TRBV30 and TRBJ2-1, with a possible D match to TRBD2 (5 bases). There are 13 residues in the CDR3. Germline loops: CDR1 GTSNPN, CDR2 SVGIG (reference sequence). Trimming cost V 2 bases and J 8 bases, with 13 bases left between them. CDR3 sequence (DNA): TGTGCCTGGAGTAGGCGGGCTCGGGATGAGCAGTTCTTC. It codes for CAWSRRARDEQFF.

The V call is TRBV12-5, the J call TRBJ1-2, with D perhaps TRBD1 (5 bases). Germline V gives CDR1 LGHNT, CDR2 FRNRAP. V gave up 6 bases and J gave up 4 bases, with 18 bases separating them. CDR3 length equals 15 residues. CDR3 nucleotides: TGTGCTAGTGGCCAATTCTGGGGCAAGATCTATGGCTACACCTTC. It yields the protein CASGQFWGKIYGYTF.

This clone was found once. The chain joins TRBV7-9 to TRBJ2-7; D may be TRBD2 (6 bases). Germline V CDR1 and CDR2: SEHNR, FQNEAQ (reference sequence). CDR3 length equals 13 residues. V was shortened by 2 bases and J by 9 bases, with 14 bases between the two germline ends. The CDR3 protein is CASSLLAIGGQYF. In nucleotides, the CDR3 is TGTGCCAGCAGCTTACTGGCTATCGGGGGGCAGTACTTC.

This clone was found once. This same CDR3 is encoded by further DNA sequences in the sample. The chain combines TRBV7-2 with TRBJ2-7, with D uncertain. The germline CDR1 and CDR2 sequences are SGHTA and FQGNSA. V gave up 0 bases and J gave up 0 bases, with 6 bases separating them. The CDR3 sequence is 14 residues long. This chain's CDR3 is CASSLAVISYEQYF. The DNA of the CDR3 is TGTGCCAGCAGCTTAGCGGTTATCTCCTACGAGCAGTACTTC. Complete variable domain (other parts from reference TRBV7-2 and TRBJ2-7): GAGVSQSPSNKVTEKGKDVELRCDPISGHTALYWYRQSLGQGLEFLIYFQGNSAPDKSGLPSDRFSAERTGGSVSTLTIQRTQQEDSAVYLCASSLAVISYEQYFGPGTRLTVT.

This clone has a handful of counts. CDR3 sequence: CASSSGTSQETQYF. The DNA of the CDR3 is TGTGCCAGCAGCTCCGGGACTAGCCAAGAGACCCAGTACTTC. The chain links TRBV7-9 to TRBJ2-5, with 8 bases lining up with TRBD2. Germline CDR1 reads SEHNR; CDR2 reads FQNEAQ (reference sequence). Trimming took 4 bases from V and 1 from J; bases not matched to a gene: 2. The CDR3 spans 14 residues.

V is TRBV18 and J is TRBJ1-1; 10 nucleotides agree with TRBD1. J lost 7 bases, V lost 6 bases, and 8 bases had no gene match. The CDR3 covers 14 residues. Germline CDR1 is KGHSH and CDR2 is LQKENI. This chain's CDR3 is CASSLDRGRHEAFF. Here the CDR3 DNA reads TGTGCCAGCTCCCTAGACAGGGGGCGTCATGAAGCTTTCTTT.

Only a few counts were recorded for this clone. This rearrangement joins TRBV30 to TRBJ2-7; 10 nucleotides line up with TRBD1. The trim removed 3 bases at V and 4 bases at J, leaving 3 bases unmatched. The CDR3 is 13 residues long. Germline V CDR1 and CDR2: GTSNPN, SVGIG (reference sequence). Here the CDR3 reads CAWRDRGKYEQYF. The CDR3, as DNA: TGTGCCTGGAGGGACAGGGGGAAGTACGAGCAGTACTTC.

The chain couples TRBV9 to TRBJ2-1, with D unclear. The CDR3 sequence is 13 residues long. Germline CDR1 SGDLS, CDR2 YYNGEE. Between the trimmed V and J ends, which lost 3 bases and 7 bases, there was a span of 11 bases. The CDR3 nucleotides are TGTGCCAGCAGCGCTGACCCATTTAATGAGCAGTTCTTC. Translating it yields CASSADPFNEQFF.

The rearrangement joins TRBV28 to TRBJ2-1, with D perhaps given as TRBD1 or TRBD2 (5 bases each). This CDR3 has 13 amino acids. V lost 6 bases and J 3 bases, leaving 9 bases between the germline ends. Germline assignment: CDR1 MDHEN and CDR2 SYDVKM. The CDR3, as DNA: TGTGCCAGCAGGAGGGACCACTACAATGAGCAGTTCTTC. It codes for CASRRDHYNEQFF. Variable domain in full (rest from reference TRBV28 and TRBJ2-1): DVKVTQSSRYLVKRTGEKVFLECVQDMDHENMFWYRQDPGLGLRLIYFSYDVKMKEKGDIPEGYSVSREKKERFSLILESASTNQTSMYLCASRRDHYNEQFFGPGTRLTVL.

As to this clone: The same CDR3 arises from other DNA sequences in this sample as well. V and J are TRBV29-1 and TRBJ1-5; 7 nucleotides match TRBD1. CDR3 length: 13 amino acids. The germline V gene has CDR1 SQVTM and CDR2 ANQGSEA. V lost 4 bases and J lost 3; bases outside the gene matches: 3. The CDR3 DNA follows: TGCAGCGTTGTACAGGGGTCCAATCAGCCCCAGCATTTT. It yields the protein CSVVQGSNQPQHF.

This clone was detected a few times. The chain links TRBV6-5 to TRBJ2-7; a possible D gene is TRBD2 (5 bases). The ends were cut back, 1 base at V and 5 bases at J, with 15 bases in the middle. In germline, CDR1 is MNHEY, CDR2 SVGAGI. This CDR3 has 15 amino acids. The CDR3 reads CASSYYRYGVHEQYF. CDR3 coding DNA: TGTGCCAGCAGTTACTATCGGTACGGGGTCCACGAGCAGTACTTC.

This clone was picked up a small number of times. The V and J genes are TRBV23-1 and TRBJ2-3; TRBD2 matches at 12 bases. TRBV23-1 is marked as an open reading frame, function uncertain. Trimming at V came to 5 bases and at J to 5 bases, leaving 5 bases not matched to a gene. This CDR3 has 15 residues. The CDR3 reads CASSDASGRGDTQYF. DNA for the CDR3: TGCGCCAGCAGTGACGCTAGCGGGAGGGGAGATACGCAGTATTTT.